The sequence of this T cell receptor beta chain was determined in a study of graft-versus-host responses after intestinal transplantation (dated by TCRdb to the early 2020s). As for the study more broadly: The transplants that recipients received were multivisceral, liver-intestinal, or isolated intestinal. Every recipient was given anti-thymocyte globulin induction, then maintenance tacrolimus and steroids for approximately 3 years. Bulk TCR-beta CDR3 sequencing was used to track graft-versus-host and host-versus-graft alloreactive T cell clones in the graft, circulation and bone marrow after intestinal transplantation. Alloreactive clones were identified by sequencing pre-transplant mixed lymphocyte reaction products and comparing these products with unstimulated pre-transplant donor and recipient T cells. The cohort enrolled 24 intestinal transplant recipients, one of whom was a retransplant, and a few patients without pretransplant specimens were excluded. Donor T cell macrochimerism was defined as a peak of at least 4% donor T cells among recipient peripheral blood mononuclear cells. Samples from three later patients were sequenced in-house on an Illumina MiSeq with MiXCR processing rather than by the commercial service. Overall study results and their limits: GvH clones were detected in recipient bone marrow, and some of these GvH clones were observed earlier in ileal mucosa or blood, consistent with an intestinal mucosal origin. The conclusions were limited by the relatively low number and heterogeneity of the intestinal transplant patients. Early after transplant, peak levels of circulating GvH clones were associated with declines in HvG clones. Patients with donor T cell macrochimerism had high GvH to HvG T cell clonal ratios in their allografts.

Concerning this clone itself: The clone's antigen remains unknown. The sample holds no much larger clone one base away, and base qualities are not on file.

Receptor libraries were prepared by the immunoSEQ multiplex PCR assay. For most patients, genomic DNA was isolated with the Qiagen DNeasy Blood and Tissue Kit and shipped frozen to Adaptive Biotechnologies for TCR sequencing. For most patients, genomic DNA was subjected to high-throughput TCR-beta CDR3 sequencing by Adaptive Biotechnologies. The authors' pipeline ran thus. Adaptive's ImmunoSEQ software supplied the TCR sequencing data for around 17 patients, while MiXCR and VDJtools were used to process a few other patients. To correct CD4 versus CD8 sorting errors, sequences present in both subsets at a frequency ratio below 5:1 were removed. CDR3 nucleotide sequences shared by donor and recipient were removed because the origin of these sequences could not be assigned. To count as alloreactive, a clone needed at least 2-fold expansion over unstimulated cells and a minimum CFSE-low frequency of 0.002% (template counts) or 0.001% (read counts). Clones were considered mappable if detected in sequenced pre-transplant spleen, lymph node, or MLR CFSE-low populations of the donor or recipient. The cumulative frequency of alloreactive clones was calculated as a percentage of all sequences, weighted by copy number. This is the immuneACCESS table as TCRdb keeps it, with only in-frame sequences that have V and J called. A part of the clones is gone; compared with another copy, unresolved V genes explain less than half, and the rest is unexplained. The DNA was the basis for D and trimming; V, J and clone size are from that table. This sample is represented by approximately 90,000 clones; about 85% of them were singletons. The leading ten clones occupy approximately 0.28% of the sample.

CDR1 and CDR2 are drawn from the germline V gene (reference sequence): MNHEY, SMNVEV. V is reduced by 5 bases and J by 2 bases, leaving a spacing of 15 bases between them. Including the terminal cysteine and phenylalanine, the CDR3 comprises 15 residues. This entry keeps only the CDR3 DNA: 45 bases, framed from base 1. The time point label here, explained by the study, means: cells obtained before transplantation from donor or recipient. CD3+CD4+ and CD3+CD8+ populations were FACS-sorted from unstimulated pre-transplant donor and recipient cells taken from spleen or lymph nodes. The sequence was obtained from a human donor who was the organ donor for an intestinal transplant. The chain was built from TRBV27 and TRBJ1-1; tentative D gene TRBD1, with 6 bases matching. Here the sequenced sample was unstimulated CD4+ T cells sorted from spleen or lymph node cells, taken before transplant. The DNA reads TGTGCCAGCAGTATAGTCGGACAGAGAAACACTGAAGCTTTCTTT. The translation is CASSIVGQRNTEAFF.